This T cell receptor (beta chain) is drawn from a study of blood T cell repertoires in COVID-19. Study context: PBMCs, B-cell-depleted T cells, or T cells provided the cDNA or gDNA that made up the material.

Those who participated ranged in age from roughly 18 to 90 years and resided in about two dozen US areas. Recovery meant two consecutive negative NP/OP PCR tests, professional clearance, or resolved symptoms. Study processing details: Estimates of nucleated cell counts were drawn from the amplification of reference gene primers. Profiled with immunoSEQ multiplex PCR; TCRdb holds only in-frame clones, not every one. Clonal size and the V and J genes are those of that table, whereas D and trimming came from the DNA. The data hold just over 300,000 clones, with 80% to 90% observed a single time. Germline CDR1 and CDR2: SQVTM and ANQGSEA. V gave up 5 bases and J gave up 9 bases, with 14 bases separating them. CDR3 length: 12 residues.

This chain joins TRBV29-1 and TRBJ1-3; tentative D call: TRBD1 (6 bases). The origin of this receptor is a man aged 30 to 39 who had recovered from COVID-19. Sequenced material: PBMCs or T cells enriched from blood (not recorded which). Written as DNA, the CDR3 is TGCAGCGTTTTGGACAGCCGGGGCACCATATATTTT. It yields the protein CSVLDSRGTIYF.